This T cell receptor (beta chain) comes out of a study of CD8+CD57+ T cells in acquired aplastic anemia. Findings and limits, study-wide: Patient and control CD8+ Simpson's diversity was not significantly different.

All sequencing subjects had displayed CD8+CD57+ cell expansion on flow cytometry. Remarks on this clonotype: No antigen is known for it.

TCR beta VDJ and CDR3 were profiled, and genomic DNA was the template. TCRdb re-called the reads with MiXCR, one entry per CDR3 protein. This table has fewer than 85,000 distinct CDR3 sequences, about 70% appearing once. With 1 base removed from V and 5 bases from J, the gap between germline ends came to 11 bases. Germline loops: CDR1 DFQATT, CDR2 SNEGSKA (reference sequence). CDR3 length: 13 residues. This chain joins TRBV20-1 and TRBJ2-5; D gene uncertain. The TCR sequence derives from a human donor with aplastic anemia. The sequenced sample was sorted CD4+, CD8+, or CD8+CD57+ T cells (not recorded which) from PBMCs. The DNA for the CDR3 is TGCAGTGCTAGAGTGACTGGGCGGGAGACCCAGTACTTC. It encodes CSARVTGRETQYF.